The 4 T cell receptor beta chains below were found in one sample sequenced in a study of blood T cell repertoires in COVID-19. Profiling relied on immunoSEQ multiplex PCR, and the TCRdb table lists in-frame clones only, not all of them. The repertoire consists of under 350,000 clones, with around 89% occurring once and the leading ten covering about 4.6%. Specimen: peripheral blood. The receptors were gathered from a man aged 40-55 years with acute or convalescent COVID-19.

The V and J genes are TRBV5-4 and TRBJ2-6, with a weak D call TRBD2 (6 bases). V was cut by 9 bases and J by 0 bases, with 22 bases left in between. Germline lookup yields CDR1 SGHNT and CDR2 YYREEE (reference sequence). CDR3 length equals 18 residues. The CDR3 loop reads CATEGGHRAISGANVLTF. As DNA, the CDR3 is TGTGCCACTGAGGGAGGACACAGAGCGATCTCTGGGGCCAACGTCCTGACTTTC. Supplemented by reference TRBV5-4 and TRBJ2-6, the full variable domain reads ETGVTQSPTHLIKTRGQQVTLRCSSQSGHNTVSWYQQALGQGPQFIFQYYREEENGRGNFPPRFSGLQFPNYSSELNVNALELDDSALYLCATEGGHRAISGANVLTFGAGSRLTVL.

This chain links TRBV30 with TRBJ1-2; 8 bases are a match to TRBD1. Germline V CDR1 and CDR2: GTSNPN, SVGIG (reference sequence). The junction had 7 bases not matched to a gene; V was cut back by 0 bases and J by 10 bases. The CDR3 covers 13 residues. The CDR3 region has the DNA TGTGCCTGGAGTGTCGTACAGGGGGTGGACTACACCTTC. It is translated as CAWSVVQGVDYTF.

This clone was counted between two and nine times. V gene TRBV19 combines with J gene TRBJ2-7; maybe TRBD2 (5 bases). Germline V CDR1 and CDR2: LNHDA, SQIVND (reference sequence). V lost 9 bases and J 0 bases, leaving 18 bases between the germline ends. The CDR3 spans 15 residues. CDR3 amino acids: CASNTRAGSSYEQYF. The CDR3 DNA follows: TGTGCCAGCAACACTAGGGCAGGCAGCTCCTACGAGCAGTACTTC.

This chain connects TRBV5-1 to TRBJ2-5, with TRBD1 matching over 7 bases. With V trimmed by 5 bases and J by 1 base, 11 bases remained unmatched. The CDR3 is 16 amino acids. The germline V gene has CDR1 SGHRS and CDR2 YFSETQ. In DNA, the CDR3 is TGCGCCAGCAGTCGGGACAGTTGGGCATCCCAAGAGACCCAGTACTTC. As protein: CASSRDSWASQETQYF.